This T cell receptor (beta chain) was observed in a study of blood T cell repertoires in COVID-19. In the study overall: Samples taken during acute and convalescent COVID-19 were collected in the United States, Italy and Spain. Nucleic acid was either cDNA or gDNA, and it came from T cells, B-cell-depleted T cells, or PBMCs.

This CDR3 contains 14 residues. Trimming cost V 5 bases and J 10 bases; bases outside gene matches: 12. The germline V gene has CDR1 MNHEY and CDR2 SVGAGI. Original methodology: Scientists estimated how many nucleated cells there were by amplifying reference gene primers. Assay: immunoSEQ multiplex PCR; the TCRdb copy retains only in-frame clones and omits some. V, J and clone size reflect that table, while D and trimming were determined from the DNA. The sample shows 200,000 to 250,000 clones, approximately 80% of them seen only once. This clone has only a few counts. The chain recombines TRBV6-5 with TRBJ2-5, with 8 nucleotides matching TRBD1. The sequence was obtained from a man aged 30-40 years with active or convalescent COVID-19. Input material: peripheral blood. Written as DNA, the CDR3 is TGTGCCAGCAGTACGGGACAGGCTTCGAGGAACCAGTACTTC. It codes for CASSTGQASRNQYF.